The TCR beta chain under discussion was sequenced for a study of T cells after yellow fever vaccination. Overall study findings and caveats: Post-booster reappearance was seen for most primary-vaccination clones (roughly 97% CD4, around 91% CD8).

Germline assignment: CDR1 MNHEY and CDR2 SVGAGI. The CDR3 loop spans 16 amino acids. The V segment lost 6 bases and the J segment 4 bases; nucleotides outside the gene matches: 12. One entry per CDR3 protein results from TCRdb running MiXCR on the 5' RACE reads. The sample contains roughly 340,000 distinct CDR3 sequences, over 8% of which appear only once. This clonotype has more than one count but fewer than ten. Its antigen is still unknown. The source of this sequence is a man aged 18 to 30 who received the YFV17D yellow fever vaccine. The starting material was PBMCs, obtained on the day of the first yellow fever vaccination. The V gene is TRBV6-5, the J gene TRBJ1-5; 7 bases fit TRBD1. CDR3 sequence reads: CASSLPAGQLNQPQHF. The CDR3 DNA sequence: TGTGCCAGCAGCCTCCCGGCGGGACAGCTTAATCAGCCCCAGCATTTT.